This T cell receptor (beta chain) was sequenced during a study of response to subunit inactivated influenza vaccine. Findings of the study overall: New T cells are recruited in small numbers by each seasonal influenza vaccination, according to the authors' suggestion.

Many counts were recorded for this clonotype. Antigen: not known. TCRdb re-called the RT-PCR reads with MiXCR, one entry per CDR3 protein. The data hold 150,000 to 200,000 distinct CDR3 sequences, with over 8.5% observed a single time. Germline-derived CDR1 and CDR2 are MDHEN and SYDVKM. CDR3 size: 17 residues. Trimming stripped 5 bases from V and 2 bases from J, with 19 bases between. The sample was CD8+ T cells sorted from PBMCs, taken less than 25 months after vaccination. The V and J genes are TRBV28 and TRBJ2-1; a possible D gene is TRBD2 (5 bases). The TCR originated in a man between 50 and 69 years old who received an inactivated influenza vaccine. The CDR3 DNA reads TGTGCCAGCAGTCCAGATAGCCCCCCTAGCCCCTACAATGAGCAGTTCTTC. This sequence encodes CASSPDSPPSPYNEQFF.